These 8 T cell receptor beta chains were sequenced from one sample in a study of blood T cell repertoires in COVID-19. The protocol was immunoSEQ multiplex PCR, while the TCRdb copy is restricted to in-frame clones and leaves out a portion. The sample lists around 70,000 clones, about 91% seen once, with approximately 9% in the top ten. Sequencing was performed on peripheral blood. These receptors were collected from an elderly man with acute or convalescent COVID-19.

The CDR3 reads CASSYGQGEKLFF. For the CDR3, the DNA is TGTGCCAGCAGTTACGGACAGGGGGAAAAACTGTTTTTT. This chain links TRBV11-2 with TRBJ1-4; 9 bases map to TRBD1. The CDR3 is made up of 13 amino acids. V lost 6 bases, J lost 8 bases, and 4 bases stayed unmatched. CDR1 and CDR2 from the germline V gene are SGHAT and FQNNGV. The complete variable domain, with remaining parts taken from reference TRBV11-2 and TRBJ1-4, reads EAGVAQSPRYKIIEKRQSVAFWCNPISGHATLYWYQQILGQGPKLLIQFQNNGVVDDSQLPKDRFSAERLKGVDSTLKIQPAKLEDSAVYLCASSYGQGEKLFFGSGTQLSVL.

In this sample, this clone turned up a few times. This chain links TRBV2 with TRBJ1-6; D gene unclear. Germline lookup yields CDR1 SNHLY and CDR2 FYNNEI. Trimming removed 7 bases from V and 0 bases from J, with 10 bases in between. This CDR3 has 15 amino acids. This CDR3 is CASTVGSSYNSPLHF. CDR3 DNA: TGTGCCAGCACGGTAGGGAGCTCCTATAATTCACCCCTCCACTTT.

The J gene is TRBJ2-3, the V gene TRBV14; 9 nucleotides line up with TRBD2. The CDR3 covers 14 residues. The trim removed 7 bases at V and 5 bases at J, leaving 7 bases unmatched. CDR1 and CDR2 (germline): SGHDN, FVKESK. CDR3 DNA: TGTGCCAGCACGGAGCGGGAGGCGGGAGATACGCAGTATTTT. Protein product: CASTEREAGDTQYF.

This clone was seen a single time. The rearrangement links TRBV7-2 to TRBJ1-4; no definite D call. From germline, CDR1 is SGHTA and CDR2 FQGNSA. V lost 5 bases and J 2 bases, leaving 12 bases between the germline ends. CDR3 size: 15 residues. CDR3 nucleotide sequence: TGTGCCAGCAGCCCATCCCTGGGCACTAATGAAAAACTGTTTTTT. This sequence encodes CASSPSLGTNEKLFF.

The chain uses TRBV2 and TRBJ2-7, with 7 bases that match TRBD1. This CDR3 is built from 12 residues. Germline lookup yields CDR1 SNHLY and CDR2 FYNNEI. The V segment lost 7 bases and the J segment 7 bases; nucleotides outside the gene matches: 7. The CDR3, as DNA: TGTGCCAGCAAGACAGGGCCCGGGGAGCAGTACTTC. It encodes CASKTGPGEQYF. Supplemented by reference TRBV2 and TRBJ2-7, the full variable domain reads EPEVTQTPSHQVTQMGQEVILRCVPISNHLYFYWYRQILGQKVEFLVSFYNNEISEKSEIFDDQFSVERPDGSNFTLKIRSTKLEDSAMYFCASKTGPGEQYFGPGTRLTVT.

This clone was picked up one time. The chain employs TRBV5-4 and TRBJ1-1; D not resolved. Germline CDR1 and CDR2: SGHNT and YYREEE (reference sequence). Trimming removed 1 base from V and 2 bases from J, with 9 bases in between. There are 14 residues in the CDR3. CDR3: CASSLMGRNTEAFF. The CDR3 DNA follows: TGTGCCAGCAGCTTGATGGGCAGAAACACTGAAGCTTTCTTT.

The rearrangement uses TRBV19 and TRBJ2-5, with 7 bases aligning to TRBD1. V was pared by 4 bases and J by 5 bases, with 13 bases of the junction left unmatched. Per germline, CDR1 LNHDA and CDR2 SQIVND (reference sequence). The CDR3 loop spans 16 amino acids. In nucleotides, the CDR3 is TGTGCCAGTAGTAACGGACAGGCCCAGAGCCGGGAGACCCAGTACTTC. This encodes CASSNGQAQSRETQYF.

The V call is TRBV28, the J call TRBJ1-5; TRBD1 agrees at 7 bases. The ends lost 6 bases at V and 3 bases at J; junction bases unmatched: 14. Germline CDR1 is MDHEN and CDR2 is SYDVKM. There are 17 residues in the CDR3. The CDR3: CASRDRDRHYINQPQHF. For the CDR3, the DNA is TGTGCCAGCAGAGACCGGGACAGACATTATATCAATCAGCCCCAGCATTTT.